Detailed here is one T cell receptor beta chain. Its target is unknown. Every isolated RNA sample was fully reverse transcribed, so sequencing captured expressed TCRB transcripts. TCRdb keeps only in-frame clones here, not all; method: immunoSEQ multiplex PCR. In the table there are about 450,000 clones, around 10% of which are singletons. Trimming removed 7 bases at V and 3 bases at J, with 12 bases between. This CDR3 is 13 amino acids long. Germline CDR1 and CDR2: SQVTM and ANQGSEA. This sample was included in a study of beta chain features in type 1 diabetes. The study's findings and limits: Researchers caution that PCR might favor shorter templates, equally among patients and controls.

The sequenced material came from naive CD4+ T cells from blood. J is TRBJ1-4 and V is TRBV29-1; D not resolved. This clonotype was sampled from a woman between 18 and 29 years old in good health. In nucleotides, the CDR3 is TGCAGCGGCCGGAAAAGCTCTAATGAAAAACTGTTTTTT. Protein sequence: CSGRKSSNEKLFF.